One sample yielded the 26 T cell receptor beta chains listed below, sequenced in a study of blood T cell repertoires in COVID-19. Profiled with immunoSEQ multiplex PCR; TCRdb holds only in-frame clones, not every one. The sample includes approximately 60,000 clones, around 90% of them seen just once. Material: peripheral blood. These receptors originate from an elderly woman with COVID-19, enrolled during active disease.

The chain carries TRBV9 and TRBJ1-2; 9 nucleotides agree with TRBD1. The ends lost 0 bases at V and 10 bases at J; junction bases unmatched: 7. The CDR3 length is 14 residues. Germline CDR1 and CDR2: SGDLS and YYNGEE. The DNA of the CDR3 is TGTGCCAGCAGCGTAGACAGGGGGCATGAGGACTACACCTTC. Residues: CASSVDRGHEDYTF.

V and J are TRBV7-2 and TRBJ1-2, with D unclear. The V end lost 5 bases, the J end lost 8 bases, and 12 bases lay between the germline ends. The germline gives CDR1 SGHTA, CDR2 FQGNSA. The CDR3 has 12 amino acids. The CDR3 region is CASSPRTTGYTF. CDR3 DNA: TGTGCCAGCAGCCCACGGACTACGGGCTACACCTTC. Filled out from reference TRBV7-2 and TRBJ1-2, the complete variable domain reads GAGVSQSPSNKVTEKGKDVELRCDPISGHTALYWYRQSLGQGLEFLIYFQGNSAPDKSGLPSDRFSAERTGGSVSTLTIQRTQQEDSAVYLCASSPRTTGYTFGSGTRLTVV.

The chain has TRBV30 and TRBJ1-1, with TRBD1 matching over 7 bases. The CDR3 spans 13 residues. Germline V CDR1 and CDR2: GTSNPN, SVGIG (reference sequence). Unmatched junction bases numbered 2, after V lost 4 bases and J lost 0 bases. The CDR3, as DNA: TGTGCCTGGACGGGACAGTTGAACACTGAAGCTTTCTTT. Translated: CAWTGQLNTEAFF.

The genes are TRBV6-6 and TRBJ1-5; tentatively, D is TRBD1 (5 bases). V lost 7 bases to trimming and J lost 3 bases, with 10 bases between them. The CDR3 is 13 residues long. Germline values: CDR1 MNHNY, CDR2 SVGAGI (reference sequence). CDR3 in DNA: TGTGCCAGCACGGCGGACAACAATCAGCCCCAGCATTTT. This encodes CASTADNNQPQHF.

The chain couples TRBV19 to TRBJ1-2, with D possibly TRBD1 on 5 matching bases. Trimming left V 8 bases short and J 4 bases short, with 11 bases between. The CDR3 is 12 residues long. The V gene's germline CDR1 is LNHDA and CDR2 SQIVND (reference sequence). In nucleotides, the CDR3 is TGTGCCAGTGAGACAGCTTCCTATGGCTACACCTTC. Translation: CASETASYGYTF.

The chain employs TRBV5-1 and TRBJ1-1, with 7 bases fitting TRBD1. In germline, CDR1 is SGHRS, CDR2 YFSETQ. V trimming: 0 bases; J trimming: 0 bases; junction bases outside the gene matches: 5. There are 16 residues in the CDR3. CDR3 sequence: CASSLAAGGMNTEAFF. The DNA for the CDR3 is TGCGCCAGCAGCTTGGCCGCAGGGGGGATGAACACTGAAGCTTTCTTT.

In its sample, this clone was seen a few times. J is TRBJ2-3 and V is TRBV3-1 (or the pseudogene TRBV3-2); the D gene is possibly TRBD2 (5 bases). Between the trimmed V and J ends, which lost 5 bases and 0 bases, there was a span of 15 bases. The CDR3 sequence is 16 residues long. CDR1 is LGHDT and CDR2 is YNNKEL in the germline V gene (reference sequence). The CDR3 reads CASSSRTPPSTDTQYF. CDR3 bases: TGTGCCAGCAGCTCCCGGACTCCCCCTAGCACAGATACGCAGTATTTT.

The CDR3 DNA follows: TGTGCCAGCAGTATGACAGGGAGCAATCAGCCCCAGCATTTT. This encodes CASSMTGSNQPQHF. The rearrangement uses TRBV2 and TRBJ1-5; 7 positions match TRBD1. J lost 1 base, V lost 5 bases, and 2 bases had no gene match. Per the germline V gene, CDR1 is SNHLY and CDR2 is FYNNEI. The CDR3 extends over 14 amino acids. Drawing the rest from reference TRBV2 and TRBJ1-5, the complete variable domain is EPEVTQTPSHQVTQMGQEVILRCVPISNHLYFYWYRQILGQKVEFLVSFYNNEISEKSEIFDDQFSVERPDGSNFTLKIRSTKLEDSAMYFCASSMTGSNQPQHFGDGTRLSIL.

The gene calls are TRBV12-5 and TRBJ2-3; the D is unclear. CDR1 LGHNT and CDR2 FRNRAP come from the germline V gene. The CDR3 covers 11 residues. Trimming stripped 7 bases from V and 2 bases from J, with 4 bases between. The CDR3 here is CASANTDTQYF. CDR3 coding DNA: TGTGCTAGTGCCAACACAGATACGCAGTATTTT.

The genes are TRBV20-1 and TRBJ2-5; unclear D gene. V lost 3 bases and J lost 4, with 6 bases in between. There are 11 residues in the CDR3. The V gene's germline CDR1 is DFQATT and CDR2 SNEGSKA (reference sequence). CDR3 in DNA: TGCAGTGCTAGGGTCGGAGAGACCCAGTACTTC. Its protein is CSARVGETQYF.

The chain couples TRBV6-1 to TRBJ2-7, with 10 bases fitting TRBD1. Germline V CDR1 and CDR2: MNHNS, SASEGT. The V segment lost 1 base and the J segment 0 bases; nucleotides outside the gene matches: 0. The CDR3 totals 15 residues. Written as DNA, the CDR3 is TGTGCCAGCAGTGAAGGGACAGGGGGCTCCTACGAGCAGTACTTC. It yields the protein CASSEGTGGSYEQYF.

The chain carries TRBV7-9 and TRBJ1-1, with D tentatively TRBD1 (5 bases). The length of the CDR3 is 14 residues. Germline V gives CDR1 SEHNR, CDR2 FQNEAQ (reference sequence). The ends were cut back, 5 bases at V and 0 bases at J, with 10 bases in the middle. The CDR3 sequence: CASSPTEMNTEAFF. The CDR3 bases are TGTGCCAGCAGCCCGACAGAGATGAACACTGAAGCTTTCTTT.

V and J are TRBV30 and TRBJ1-2, with 7 bases lining up with TRBD1. V shed 4 bases, J shed 4 bases, and the junction held 6 bases outside the gene matches. The CDR3 has 13 residues. Germline values: CDR1 GTSNPN, CDR2 SVGIG (reference sequence). CDR3 loop: CAWTVRGPYGYTF. CDR3 DNA: TGTGCCTGGACCGTAAGGGGGCCCTATGGCTACACCTTC.

About this clone: Distinct nucleotide sequences in the sample also encode this CDR3. The chain links TRBV29-1 to TRBJ1-2; no clear D. Germline CDR1 SQVTM, CDR2 ANQGSEA. V was pared by 6 bases and J by 1 base, with 9 bases between. CDR3 length: 12 residues. CDR3 DNA sequence: TGCAGCGTCGATACAGTTAACTATGGCTACACCTTC. This codes for CSVDTVNYGYTF.

CDR3 sequence (DNA): TGTGCCTGGAACCCTAGCGGGGCCCAAGAGACCCAGTACTTC. Amino acid sequence: CAWNPSGAQETQYF. The chain joins TRBV30 to TRBJ2-5; 9 bases are a match to TRBD2. V lost 4 bases to trimming and J lost 1 base; unmatched junction nucleotides: 4. This CDR3 has 14 residues. Germline lookup yields CDR1 GTSNPN and CDR2 SVGIG (reference sequence).

CDR3 in amino acids: CASSYRRGAYEQYF. The CDR3 bases are TGTGCCAGCAGCTACCGGCGGGGGGCCTACGAGCAGTACTTC. V and J are TRBV3-1 (or the pseudogene TRBV3-2) and TRBJ2-7, with 8 bases aligning to TRBD2. V lost 5 bases and J lost 2; bases outside the gene matches: 5. Germline CDR1 reads LGHDT; CDR2 reads YNNKEL (reference sequence). This CDR3 is built from 14 residues.

V usage is TRBV7-6 and J usage is TRBJ1-4; the match to TRBD1 covers 9 bases. V dropped 5 bases and J dropped 8; count of bases not matched to a gene: 6. This CDR3 contains 14 residues. CDR1 is SGHVS and CDR2 is FNYEAQ in the germline V gene. The CDR3 reads CASSRDREEEKLFF. CDR3 coding DNA: TGTGCCAGCAGCCGGGACAGGGAGGAGGAAAAACTGTTTTTT.

The chain is built from TRBV2 and TRBJ2-5; D perhaps matches TRBD2 (5 bases). CDR1 and CDR2 from the germline V gene are SNHLY and FYNNEI. V gave up 3 bases and J gave up 4 bases, with 12 bases separating them. This CDR3 has 14 residues. The DNA for the CDR3 is TGTGCCAGCAGTGATGCCCGGGATCCAGAGACCCAGTACTTC. Translated, it gives CASSDARDPETQYF. Complete variable domain (other parts from reference TRBV2 and TRBJ2-5): EPEVTQTPSHQVTQMGQEVILRCVPISNHLYFYWYRQILGQKVEFLVSFYNNEISEKSEIFDDQFSVERPDGSNFTLKIRSTKLEDSAMYFCASSDARDPETQYFGPGTRLLVL.

This chain connects TRBV10-3 to TRBJ2-5; TRBD1 matches 9 bases. The V and J ends lost 11 bases and 5 bases, in that order; junction bases with no gene match: 12. This CDR3 is 14 amino acids long. CDR1 and CDR2 (germline): ENHRY, SYGVKD. DNA for the CDR3: TGTGCCTCGGGACGGGACAGGGATATCGAGACCCAGTACTTC. Protein product: CASGRDRDIETQYF.

The rearrangement links TRBV2 to TRBJ2-3; TRBD1 might be the D (6 bases). V was cut by 0 bases and J by 2 bases, with 18 bases left in between. The CDR3 runs to 18 residues. CDR1 SNHLY and CDR2 FYNNEI come from the germline V gene. The CDR3 loop reads CASSEALLGRGLTDTQYF. In DNA form, the CDR3 reads TGTGCCAGCAGTGAAGCGCTTCTGGGCAGGGGTCTCACAGATACGCAGTATTTT.

This clone was observed a single time. V gene TRBV11-2 combines with J gene TRBJ2-2; D gene uncertain. V lost 5 bases, J lost 3 bases, and 7 bases lay in between. Germline V gene data show CDR1 as SGHAT and CDR2 as FQNNGV. The CDR3 has 13 residues. CDR3 in DNA: TGTGCCAGCAGCGAACAGTACACCGGGGAGCTGTTTTTT. The encoded protein is CASSEQYTGELFF.

The chain couples TRBV5-4 to TRBJ2-4, with a tentative D call TRBD1 (6 bases). The V end lost 6 bases, the J end lost 3 bases, and 16 bases lay between the germline ends. Germline-derived CDR1 and CDR2 are SGHNT and YYREEE (reference sequence). The CDR3 contains 15 residues. CDR3 loop: CASTRQDEDKNIQYF. CDR3 in DNA: TGTGCCAGCACCCGACAGGACGAGGACAAAAACATTCAGTACTTC.

The chain recombines TRBV3-1 (or the pseudogene TRBV3-2) with TRBJ2-5; 10 bases align to TRBD1. Germline CDR1 reads LGHDT; CDR2 reads YNNKEL (reference sequence). After removal of 0 bases from V and 5 bases from J, the junction contained 6 bases not matched to a gene. The CDR3 runs 16 residues. This chain's CDR3 is CASSQDWGQGRETQYF. In DNA form, the CDR3 reads TGTGCCAGCAGCCAAGATTGGGGACAGGGGCGGGAGACCCAGTACTTC.

The CDR3, as DNA: TGTGCCATCAGTGATCGCGCAGGGTCTATGAACACTGAAGCTTTCTTT. It yields the protein CAISDRAGSMNTEAFF. The chain links TRBV10-3 to TRBJ1-1; a weak D match, TRBD1 (5 bases). The CDR3 covers 16 residues. The V gene's germline CDR1 is ENHRY and CDR2 SYGVKD. V lost 3 bases to trimming and J lost 0 bases, with 14 bases between them.

The V and J genes are TRBV7-3 and TRBJ2-2; 13 bases agree with TRBD2. The CDR3 runs to 15 residues. V gave up 6 bases and J gave up 8 bases; unmatched junction bases: 6. CDR1 SGHTA and CDR2 FQGTGA come from the germline V gene. DNA of the CDR3: TGTGCCAGCAGACCTCCGGGACTAGCGGGAGGGGAGCTGTTTTTT. Protein product: CASRPPGLAGGELFF.

The chain is built from TRBV4-2 and TRBJ2-5, with a weak D call TRBD1 (5 bases). The length of the CDR3 is 13 residues. CDR1 and CDR2 from the germline V gene are LGHNA and YNFKEQ. The V end was cut by 2 bases, the J end by 3 bases, with 7 bases between. The CDR3 DNA is TGTGCCAGCAGCCAACAGGGTAAAGAGACCCAGTACTTC. Translated, it gives CASSQQGKETQYF.